These T cell receptor beta chains were read from a single sample in a study of naive and memory T cell subsets. Each CDR3 protein gets one entry after TCRdb re-called the 5' RACE reads with MiXCR. The sample contains more than 45,000 distinct CDR3 sequences, roughly 4.7% of which appear only once. The receptors originated from a female donor in good health. CDR3s include the opening cysteine and the closing phenylalanine or tryptophan. A D gene is named only where the DNA matches it firmly. Clone sizes are given selectively: once, few, many, or a class where the clone is expanded.

D gene	J gene	V gene	clone size	CDR3 DNA	CDR3 protein
TRBD1	TRBJ1-2	TRBV28	many	TGTGCCAGCACCGAAACAGGGGGCGTCAACTATGGCTACACCTTC	CASTETGGVNYGYTF
.	TRBJ2-5	TRBV3-1	many	TGTGCCAGCAGCCAAGACCCCACAGGCTGGGAGACCCAGTACTTC	CASSQDPTGWETQYF
.	TRBJ2-7	TRBV7-9	many	TGTGCCAGCAGCTTAAATATTTGGGGACACACCAACTCCTACGAGCAGTACTTC	CASSLNIWGHTNSYEQYF
TRBD1	TRBJ2-7	TRBV28	many	TGTGCCAGCACACCCGGGACAGGGGGTGCCTACGAGCAGTACTTC	CASTPGTGGAYEQYF
TRBD2	TRBJ2-7	TRBV20-1	many	TGCAGTGCCATGGATACTAGCGGGACCTACGAGCAGTACTTC	CSAMDTSGTYEQYF
TRBD2	TRBJ2-1	TRBV12-3/TRBV12-4	many	TGTGCCAGCAGTTTTATTAGCGGGAGAGTGAATGAGCAGTTCTTC	CASSFISGRVNEQFF
.	TRBJ2-2	TRBV13	few	TGTGCCAGCAGCTCATTCACCGGGGAGCTGTTTTTT	CASSSFTGELFF
.	TRBJ2-7	TRBV2	many	TGTGCCAGCAGTGCCCGAGGGCGCGATTACGAGCAGTACTTC	CASSARGRDYEQYF
TRBD2	TRBJ2-3	TRBV29-1	many	TGCAGCCACATCGCGGGACTAGCGGACCAGGGGGCCCCAGATACGCAGTATTTT	CSHIAGLADQGAPDTQYF
.	TRBJ2-4	TRBV12-3/TRBV12-4	many	TGTGCCAGCAGCAGGAGCGCAGCCAAAAACATTCAGTACTTC	CASSRSAAKNIQYF
TRBD1	TRBJ1-1	TRBV6-5	few	TGTGCCAGCGTGGACAGGGGGCAGAACACTGAAGCTTTCTTT	CASVDRGQNTEAFF
.	TRBJ2-7	TRBV28	.	TGTGCCAGCAGCCCCCTCCCGGCACAGGGTAGGGCGGAGTACTTC	CASSPLPAQGRAEYF
.	TRBJ2-3	TRBV12-3/TRBV12-4	few	TGTGCCAGCAGTCGTTCTAGCACAGATACGCAGTATTTT	CASSRSSTDTQYF
.	TRBJ2-7	TRBV28	many	TGTGCCAGCGGGAAGTACGAGCAGTACTTC	CASGKYEQYF
.	TRBJ2-5	TRBV11-2	many	TGTGCCAGCAGCTCACCGCAGCGTTGGGTTCGGGAGACCCAGTACTTC	CASSSPQRWVRETQYF
.	TRBJ2-2	TRBV28	few	TGTGCCAGCACCTCGGACAGCGCCGGGGAGCTGTTTTTT	CASTSDSAGELFF
.	TRBJ2-7	TRBV5-1	medium-sized	TGCGCCAGCAGCTTGGAGAGGGGGTACGAGCAGTACTTC	CASSLERGYEQYF
TRBD1	TRBJ2-7	TRBV12-3/TRBV12-4	.	TGTGCCAGCAGTCCGGGACAGGGGCGTCTCGAGCAGTACTTC	CASSPGQGRLEQYF
.	TRBJ2-2	TRBV4-1	many	TGCGCCAGCAGCCAGAGTAGCGATAACACCGGGGAGCTGTTTTTT	CASSQSSDNTGELFF
TRBD1	TRBJ2-7	TRBV18	many	TGTGCCAGCTCACCTAAACAGGGGGCCAACGAGCAGTACTTC	CASSPKQGANEQYF
TRBD2	TRBJ2-1	TRBV29-1	many	TGCAGCGGGGGGGGAGGGACTCTCGGGGAGCAGTTCTTC	CSGGGGTLGEQFF
TRBD1	TRBJ1-4	TRBV2	.	TGTGCCAGCAGTGAAGACAGGGGGACTAATGAAAAACTGTTTTTT	CASSEDRGTNEKLFF
.	TRBJ2-7	TRBV29-1	.	TGCAGCGTTGAAGATCTGCGGACCCCGACCTACGAGCAGTACTTC	CSVEDLRTPTYEQYF
.	TRBJ2-2	TRBV5-4	many	TGTGCCAGCAGCTTTACGACAGGGAACACCGGGGAGCTGTTTTTT	CASSFTTGNTGELFF
.	TRBJ1-2	TRBV15	.	TGTGCCACCAGCAGAGATTGGGGCAACCCTCTCACCTTC	CATSRDWGNPLTF
.	TRBJ1-1	TRBV4-1	many	TGCGCCAGCAGCCAATTGCTAAAAAGGGAGGACACTGAAGCTTTCTTT	CASSQLLKREDTEAFF
.	TRBJ1-1	TRBV19	many	TGTGCCTCCAGGGGACATAGGAACACTGAAGCTTTCTTT	CASRGHRNTEAFF
.	TRBJ2-1	TRBV21-1	many	TGTGCCAGCAGCAAAGTTCCGGGACTAGCGGGAGGGGGGTTTATAGATGAGCAGTTCTTC	CASSKVPGLAGGGFIDEQFF
TRBD1	TRBJ1-1	TRBV7-8	many	TGTGCCAGCAGCTCCGCCGGGACAGTGAACACTGAAGCTTTCTTT	CASSSAGTVNTEAFF
.	TRBJ2-7	TRBV2	many	TGTGCCAGCACCTGGGGACCAGTCTACGAGCAGTACTTC	CASTWGPVYEQYF
TRBD1	TRBJ1-2	TRBV28	many	TGTGCCAGCACCTTACAGGGGGGTTATGGCTACACCTTC	CASTLQGGYGYTF
.	TRBJ1-2	TRBV14	many	TGTGCCAGCAGCCAAGTAGGCAGAGGATATGGCTACACCTTC	CASSQVGRGYGYTF
.	TRBJ2-7	TRBV28	many	TGTGCCAGCAGGGGCCCCCAGGGCAACGAGCAGTACTTC	CASRGPQGNEQYF
TRBD2	TRBJ2-7	TRBV10-3	many	TGTGCCATCAGTGAGAGTCTAGCGGGAGCTTACGAGCAGTACTTC	CAISESLAGAYEQYF
TRBD2	TRBJ2-7	TRBV4-1	many	TGCGCCAGCAGCCAACCGGGACTAGCGAGAGAGCAGTACTTC	CASSQPGLAREQYF
TRBD2	TRBJ2-1	TRBV12-3/TRBV12-4	few	TGTGCCAGCAGTTCTTTAGCGGGTATCAATGAGCAGTTCTTC	CASSSLAGINEQFF
.	TRBJ2-7	TRBV6-5	many	TGTGCCAGCAGCCTACCGACTAGATACGAGCAGTACTTC	CASSLPTRYEQYF
.	TRBJ2-7	TRBV16	many	TGTGCCAGCAGCCAATCGAGAGGGTACGAGCAGTACTTC	CASSQSRGYEQYF
.	TRBJ2-5	TRBV5-5	.	TGTGCCAGCAGCTTGGTGTACCAAGAGACCCAGTACTTC	CASSLVYQETQYF
.	TRBJ2-2	TRBV29-1	many	TGCAGCGTTGTGGAGGGGTTGGGCGGGGAGCTGTTTTTT	CSVVEGLGGELFF
TRBD2	TRBJ2-3	TRBV28	many	TGTGCCAGCAGTGAATGGGGACTAGCGGGAGGTGGAGATACGCAGTATTTT	CASSEWGLAGGGDTQYF
.	TRBJ1-4	TRBV29-1	many	TGCAGCGTTGTCGGCAGGGAAAGAAATGATCGAGCAACTAATGAAAAACTGTTTTTT	CSVVGRERNDRATNEKLFF
TRBD1	TRBJ2-3	TRBV7-9	few	TGTGCCAGCAGAACAAACCGGGACAGATTAGAGTATTTT	CASRTNRDRLEYF
TRBD2	TRBJ2-1	TRBV24-1	many	TGTGCCACCAGGGAAGGACTAGCGGAGACCAATGAGCAGTTCTTC	CATREGLAETNEQFF
.	TRBJ2-1	TRBV28	many	TGTGCCAGCAGTTCGGGAGTAGGTGAGCAGTTCTTC	CASSSGVGEQFF
.	TRBJ1-4	TRBV15	few	TGTGCCACTTCCGACAGGTGTAATGAAAAACTGTTTTTT	CATSDRCNEKLFF
.	TRBJ2-5	TRBV7-6	few	TGTGCCAGCAGCCTCTCGGGGGAACAAGAGACCCAGTACTTC	CASSLSGEQETQYF
.	TRBJ2-3	TRBV7-8	many	TGTGCCAGCAGCTTATTGGGGGATACGCAGTATTTT	CASSLLGDTQYF
.	TRBJ2-7	TRBV6-6	many	TGTGCCAGCAGTTACGGGGGATGGTCCTACGAGCAGTACTTC	CASSYGGWSYEQYF
TRBD2	TRBJ2-1	TRBV29-1	.	TGCAGCGTCGGTCTAGCGGGAGCGTACAATGAGCAGTTCTTC	CSVGLAGAYNEQFF
.	TRBJ1-5	TRBV28	many	TGTGCCAGCAGTGAGGTGAGTCAGCCCCAGCATTTT	CASSEVSQPQHF
.	TRBJ2-1	TRBV6-2/TRBV6-3	.	TGTGCCAGCAGTCCTTCGCCTCCAGGCCAGCAGTTCTTC	CASSPSPPGQQFF
.	TRBJ2-7	TRBV6-2/TRBV6-3	few	TGTGCCAGCAGTTACCCCGGGAGCTTCAACGAGCAGTACTTC	CASSYPGSFNEQYF
TRBD2	TRBJ2-7	TRBV28	medium-sized	TGTGCCAGCAGTCCTAGGCGGGCTAGCGGGACCTACGAGCAGTACTTC	CASSPRRASGTYEQYF
.	TRBJ2-3	TRBV5-1	many	TGCGCCAGCAGCACGGGGGACGGCCGTGTTTGGGATACGCAGTATTTT	CASSTGDGRVWDTQYF
TRBD2	TRBJ2-1	TRBV6-2/TRBV6-3	many	TGTGCCAGCGGACTAGCGAGTGAGCAGTTCTTC	CASGLASEQFF
.	TRBJ2-1	TRBV27	.	TGTGCCAGCAGTTTATCCGGTCCGAAACGTGAGCAGTTCTTC	CASSLSGPKREQFF
TRBD1	TRBJ1-2	TRBV12-3/TRBV12-4	many	TGTGCCAGCAGTTTCCTCGACAGGGCGAATGCCTATGGCTACACCTTC	CASSFLDRANAYGYTF
.	TRBJ1-6	TRBV25-1	many	TGTGCCAGCAGTGTTCACAGGACAAATTCACCCCTCCACTTT	CASSVHRTNSPLHF